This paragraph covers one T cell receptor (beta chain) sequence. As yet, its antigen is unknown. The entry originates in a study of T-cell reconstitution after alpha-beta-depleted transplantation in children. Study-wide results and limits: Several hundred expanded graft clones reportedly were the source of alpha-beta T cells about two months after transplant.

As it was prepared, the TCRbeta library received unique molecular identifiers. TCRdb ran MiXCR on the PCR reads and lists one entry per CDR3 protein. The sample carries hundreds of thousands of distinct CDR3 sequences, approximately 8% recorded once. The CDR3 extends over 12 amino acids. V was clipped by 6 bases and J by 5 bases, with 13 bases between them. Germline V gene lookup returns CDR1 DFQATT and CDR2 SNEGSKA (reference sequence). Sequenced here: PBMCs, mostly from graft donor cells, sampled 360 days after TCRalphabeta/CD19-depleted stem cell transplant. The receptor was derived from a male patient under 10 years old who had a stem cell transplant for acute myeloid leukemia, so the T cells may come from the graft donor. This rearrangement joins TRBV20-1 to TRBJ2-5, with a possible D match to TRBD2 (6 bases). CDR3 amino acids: CSALSGGETQYF. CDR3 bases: TGCAGTGCCCTTAGCGGAGGGGAGACCCAGTACTTC.